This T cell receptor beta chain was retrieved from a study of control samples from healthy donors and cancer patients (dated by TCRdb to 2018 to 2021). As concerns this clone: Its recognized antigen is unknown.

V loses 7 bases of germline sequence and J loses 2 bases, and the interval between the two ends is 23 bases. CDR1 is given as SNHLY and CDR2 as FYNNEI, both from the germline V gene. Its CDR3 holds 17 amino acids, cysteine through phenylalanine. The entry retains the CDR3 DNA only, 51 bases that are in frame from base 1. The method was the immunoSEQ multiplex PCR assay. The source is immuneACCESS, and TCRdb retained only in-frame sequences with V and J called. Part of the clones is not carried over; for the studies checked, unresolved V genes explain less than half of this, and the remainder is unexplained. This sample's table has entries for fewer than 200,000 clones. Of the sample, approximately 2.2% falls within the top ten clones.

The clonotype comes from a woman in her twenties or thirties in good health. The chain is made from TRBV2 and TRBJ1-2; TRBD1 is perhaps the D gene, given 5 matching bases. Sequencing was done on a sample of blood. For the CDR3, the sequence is CASTGKAGAYSNYGYTF. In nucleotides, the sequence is TGTGCCAGCACCGGGAAAGCCGGGGCCTATTCGAACTATGGCTACACCTTC.